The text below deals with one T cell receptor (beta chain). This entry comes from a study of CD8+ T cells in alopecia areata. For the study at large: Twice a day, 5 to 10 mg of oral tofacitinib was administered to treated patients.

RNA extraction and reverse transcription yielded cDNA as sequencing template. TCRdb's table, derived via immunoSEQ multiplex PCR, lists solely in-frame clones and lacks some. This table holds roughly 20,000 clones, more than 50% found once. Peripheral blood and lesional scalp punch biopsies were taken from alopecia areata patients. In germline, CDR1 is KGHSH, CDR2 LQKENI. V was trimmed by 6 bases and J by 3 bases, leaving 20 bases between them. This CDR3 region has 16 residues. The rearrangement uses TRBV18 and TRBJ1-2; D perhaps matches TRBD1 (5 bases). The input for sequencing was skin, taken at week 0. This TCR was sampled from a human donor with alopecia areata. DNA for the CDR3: TGTGCCAGCTCGATATCCAGGGACGCGCTAGACTATGGCTACACCTTC. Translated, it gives CASSISRDALDYGYTF.